Listed below are T cell receptor beta chains from one sample, sequenced in a study of cytomegalovirus exposure and HLA in healthy donors. Only in-frame clones appear in the TCRdb table, and some are missing; sequencing was by immunoSEQ multiplex PCR. The sample holds approximately 150,000 clones, roughly 10% seen once. The sequenced sample consisted of PBMCs. Receptors originate from a male donor in good health and CMV-seronegative. Each CDR3 is given with its conserved first and last residue. The D gene is left open where the match is weak. Clone size, where shown, is once, few, many, or a class for clones that have expanded.

v_call	j_call	d_call	clone_size	cdr3_aa	cdr3_nt
TRBV4-3	TRBJ1-2	NA	few	CASRPGEGGDGYTF	TGCGCCAGCAGACCGGGGGAGGGGGGCGATGGCTACACCTTC
TRBV4-2	TRBJ1-5	NA	few	CASSQVTGINQPQHF	TGTGCCAGCAGCCAAGTTACGGGGATAAATCAGCCCCAGCATTTT
TRBV6-5	TRBJ2-7	NA	few	CASSSLGKSYEQYF	TGTGCCAGCAGTTCACTAGGCAAGTCCTACGAGCAGTACTTC
TRBV5-6	TRBJ1-6	TRBD1	few	CASSLTGGVGSPLHF	TGTGCCAGCAGCTTGACAGGGGGGGTTGGCTCACCCCTCCACTTT
TRBV4-3	TRBJ2-3	TRBD2	NA	CASSQDSLAGGTDTQYF	TGCGCCAGCAGCCAAGATTCACTAGCGGGGGGCACAGATACGCAGTATTTT
TRBV9	TRBJ1-1	NA	few	CASSAQGNTEAFF	TGTGCCAGCAGCGCGCAGGGTAACACTGAAGCTTTCTTT
TRBV4-3	TRBJ2-7	TRBD2	NA	CASSQATGLAYEQYF	TGCGCCAGCAGCCAAGCTACAGGACTAGCTTACGAGCAGTACTTC
TRBV4-1	TRBJ1-5	NA	few	CASRSGQLSNQPQHF	TGCGCCAGCCGAAGTGGGCAGTTAAGCAATCAGCCCCAGCATTTT
TRBV5-6	TRBJ2-2	NA	NA	CASSLSGNTGELFF	TGTGCCAGCAGCTTGAGCGGGAACACCGGGGAGCTGTTTTTT
TRBV5-4	TRBJ1-4	TRBD1	NA	CASSLGDRGRGRLFF	TGTGCCAGCAGCTTGGGCGACAGGGGGCGGGGAAGACTGTTTTTT
TRBV7-9	TRBJ2-5	TRBD1	few	CASSQQGARGNQYF	TGTGCCAGCAGTCAACAGGGGGCGAGAGGGAACCAGTACTTC
TRBV29-1	TRBJ2-7	NA	NA	CSVEKGQPLEQYF	TGCAGCGTTGAAAAGGGGCAGCCCTTAGAGCAGTACTTC
TRBV7-9	TRBJ1-1	TRBD1	NA	CASSFEGQGTEAFF	TGTGCCAGCAGCTTCGAAGGACAGGGCACTGAAGCTTTCTTT
TRBV28	TRBJ1-2	NA	few	CASSLSGGNYGYTF	TGTGCCAGCAGTTTATCGGGGGGAAACTATGGCTACACCTTC
TRBV6-5	TRBJ1-1	TRBD1	few	CASSYSQGEANTEAFF	TGTGCCAGCAGTTACTCTCAGGGGGAGGCGAACACTGAAGCTTTCTTT
TRBV7-6	TRBJ2-7	TRBD2	NA	CASSLGPAGPGNSYEQYF	TGTGCCAGCAGCTTAGGCCCAGCGGGGCCAGGAAATTCCTACGAGCAGTACTTC
TRBV5-1	TRBJ1-4	TRBD1	NA	CASSLTGTANEKLFF	TGCGCCAGCAGCTTAACCGGGACAGCTAATGAAAAACTGTTTTTT
TRBV19	TRBJ1-1	NA	few	CASSIDRAIPEAFF	TGTGCCAGTAGTATAGATCGAGCCATCCCTGAAGCTTTCTTT
TRBV4-3	TRBJ2-1	NA	NA	CASSQDKGLNYNEQFF	TGCGCCAGCAGCCAAGATAAGGGACTCAACTACAATGAGCAGTTCTTC
TRBV5-1	TRBJ1-1	NA	NA	CASGLQENTEAFF	TGCGCCAGCGGCTTGCAGGAAAACACTGAAGCTTTCTTT
TRBV29-1	TRBJ2-5	TRBD2	few	CSAWIGGEQYF	TGCAGTGCCTGGATCGGGGGGGAGCAGTACTTC
TRBV9	TRBJ2-3	TRBD2	NA	CASSVGASGRSDTQYF	TGTGCCAGCAGCGTAGGGGCTAGCGGGAGGTCAGATACGCAGTATTTT
TRBV4-1	TRBJ1-5	NA	NA	CASSQGEQSNQPQHF	TGCGCCAGCAGCCAAGGAGAACAGAGCAATCAGCCCCAGCATTTT
TRBV5-4	TRBJ2-1	TRBD2	few	CASSFTSGRSENEQFF	TGTGCCAGCAGCTTTACTAGCGGGAGGAGCGAGAATGAGCAGTTCTTC
TRBV5-1	TRBJ2-1	TRBD1	NA	CASSFLQGANNEQFF	TGCGCCAGCAGCTTTTTACAGGGGGCAAACAATGAGCAGTTCTTC
TRBV10-3	TRBJ2-2	NA	few	CAIIDNADTGELFF	TGTGCCATCATCGATAATGCCGACACCGGGGAGCTGTTTTTT
TRBV2	TRBJ2-3	NA	NA	CASSASGGTDTQYF	TGTGCCAGCAGCGCCTCAGGGGGCACAGATACGCAGTATTTT
TRBV15	TRBJ1-5	NA	few	CATSSSPGFSNQPQHF	TGTGCCACCAGCAGTTCTCCAGGGTTTAGCAATCAGCCCCAGCATTTT
TRBV28	TRBJ1-5	TRBD1	few	CASSLPDRAVRNQPQHF	TGTGCCAGCAGTTTACCGGACAGGGCCGTGCGGAATCAGCCCCAGCATTTT
TRBV5-1	TRBJ1-1	TRBD1	NA	CASHRSVQGVGTEAFF	TGCGCCAGCCACCGGTCGGTACAGGGGGTCGGCACTGAAGCTTTCTTT
TRBV2	TRBJ2-5	TRBD1	few	CASSEFMDRQETQYF	TGTGCCAGCAGTGAATTTATGGACAGGCAAGAGACCCAGTACTTC
TRBV28	TRBJ1-1	TRBD1	few	CASGSTGLGNTEAFF	TGTGCCAGTGGATCGACAGGGTTGGGGAACACTGAAGCTTTCTTT
TRBV28	TRBJ2-3	TRBD2	few	CASSLPAGGTDTQYF	TGTGCCAGCAGTTTACCAGCGGGGGGCACAGATACGCAGTATTTT
TRBV5-1	TRBJ2-2	NA	few	CASSFDTNTGELFF	TGCGCCAGCAGTTTTGACACCAACACCGGGGAGCTGTTTTTT
TRBV19	TRBJ1-2	NA	few	CASSISQSNYGYTF	TGTGCCAGTAGTATATCGCAGTCTAACTATGGCTACACCTTC
TRBV28	TRBJ1-5	TRBD1	few	CASRLAGQISLHQPQHF	TGTGCCAGCAGGTTGGCGGGACAGATTTCCCTTCATCAGCCCCAGCATTTT
TRBV18	TRBJ2-1	TRBD1	few	CASSRGTGDNEQFF	TGTGCCAGCTCGCGCGGGACAGGGGACAATGAGCAGTTCTTC
TRBV7-9	TRBJ1-4	NA	NA	CASSLVGGPGEKLFF	TGTGCCAGCAGCTTAGTGGGGGGGCCGGGGGAAAAACTGTTTTTT
TRBV27	TRBJ2-7	TRBD2	NA	CASSFRLAGAIYEQYF	TGTGCCAGCAGTTTCCGCCTAGCGGGGGCTATCTACGAGCAGTACTTC
TRBV27	TRBJ1-1	TRBD1	NA	CASSNRGYPEAFF	TGTGCCAGCAGCAACAGGGGTTATCCTGAAGCTTTCTTT
TRBV2	TRBJ1-5	NA	NA	CASSDFGGNQPQHF	TGTGCCAGCAGTGATTTCGGGGGGAATCAGCCCCAGCATTTT
TRBV4-2	TRBJ2-7	NA	few	CASRGSGAYEQYF	TGTGCCAGCAGAGGTAGCGGTGCCTACGAGCAGTACTTC
TRBV5-6	TRBJ2-7	NA	few	CASSSPSGYHEQYF	TGTGCCAGCAGCTCCCCTTCAGGGTACCACGAGCAGTACTTC
TRBV5-6	TRBJ2-5	NA	NA	CASSLASGVQETQYF	TGTGCCAGCAGCTTGGCATCGGGGGTCCAAGAGACCCAGTACTTC
TRBV7-3	TRBJ2-6	NA	NA	CACRAGGANVLTF	TGTGCCTGCAGGGCTGGTGGGGCCAACGTCCTGACTTTC
TRBV28	TRBJ2-7	TRBD1	NA	CASTRDRVSYEQYF	TGTGCCAGCACCCGAGACAGGGTATCGTACGAGCAGTACTTC
TRBV19	TRBJ2-2	TRBD1	few	CASSPLRGQGTTGELFF	TGTGCCAGTAGTCCGCTTCGGGGACAGGGGACCACCGGGGAGCTGTTTTTT
TRBV29-1	TRBJ1-2	NA	few	CSGVASWELGYTF	TGCAGCGGGGTGGCCAGTTGGGAGTTAGGCTACACCTTC
TRBV7-9	TRBJ1-4	NA	few	CASRGGLDEKLFF	TGTGCCAGCAGGGGGGGGTTAGATGAAAAACTGTTTTTT
TRBV10-3	TRBJ2-7	TRBD2	NA	CAMGGEANEQYF	TGTGCCATGGGGGGGGAGGCGAACGAGCAGTACTTC
TRBV4-3	TRBJ2-3	TRBD1	NA	CASSQEGGIYAQYF	TGCGCCAGCAGCCAAGAAGGGGGCATATATGCGCAGTATTTT
TRBV4-3	TRBJ1-2	NA	NA	CASSQDYPGNYGYTF	TGCGCCAGCAGCCAAGATTATCCGGGTAACTATGGCTACACCTTC
TRBV5-6	TRBJ1-2	TRBD1	NA	CASSFRRTGERNGYTF	TGTGCCAGCAGCTTTCGCCGGACAGGGGAGAGGAATGGCTACACCTTC